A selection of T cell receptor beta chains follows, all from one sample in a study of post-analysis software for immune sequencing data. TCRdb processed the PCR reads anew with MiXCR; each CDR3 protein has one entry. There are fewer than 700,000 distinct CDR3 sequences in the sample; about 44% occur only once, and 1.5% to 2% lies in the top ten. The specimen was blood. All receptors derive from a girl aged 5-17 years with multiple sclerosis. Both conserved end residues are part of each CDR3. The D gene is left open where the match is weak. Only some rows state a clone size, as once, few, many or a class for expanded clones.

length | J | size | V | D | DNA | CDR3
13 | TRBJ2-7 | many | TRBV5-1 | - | TGCGCCAGCAGCTTGACGGTCTCCTACGAGCAGTACTTC | CASSLTVSYEQYF
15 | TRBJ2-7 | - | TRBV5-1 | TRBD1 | TGCGCCAGCAGCATCACCGGGACAGGGCATTACGAGCAGTACTTC | CASSITGTGHYEQYF
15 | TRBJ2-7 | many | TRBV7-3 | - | TGTGCCAGCAGCTTAAGGGCGGTTGGGATCTACGAGCAGTACTTC | CASSLRAVGIYEQYF
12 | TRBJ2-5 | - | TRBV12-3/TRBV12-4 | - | TGTGCCAGCAGTAGACAGGAAGAGACCCAGTACTTC | CASSRQEETQYF
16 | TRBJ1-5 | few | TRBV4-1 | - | TGCGCCAGCAGCCAAGATCTCGGGACACCGAATCAGCCCCAGCATTTT | CASSQDLGTPNQPQHF
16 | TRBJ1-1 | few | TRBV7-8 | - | TGTGCCAGCAGCTCTCTGCGGGACTCCGAGAACACTGAAGCTTTCTTT | CASSSLRDSENTEAFF
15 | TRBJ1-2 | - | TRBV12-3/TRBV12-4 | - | TGTGCCAGCAGTCCGAACGGACAGTCCTACTATGGCTACACCTTC | CASSPNGQSYYGYTF
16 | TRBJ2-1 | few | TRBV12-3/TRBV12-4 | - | TGTGCCAGCAGTTTACGCGGTCCTAGCTCCTACAATGAGCAGTTCTTC | CASSLRGPSSYNEQFF
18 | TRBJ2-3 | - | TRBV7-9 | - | TGTGCCAGCAGCTTGGAGACAGTTCCTAAGTATAGCACAGATACGCAGTATTTT | CASSLETVPKYSTDTQYF
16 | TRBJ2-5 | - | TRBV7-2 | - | TGTGCCAGCAGCTTAGAGAAAACAGTGTACCAAGAGACCCAGTACTTC | CASSLEKTVYQETQYF
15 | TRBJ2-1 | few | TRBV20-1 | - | TGCAGTGCTAGAGATGGGCGGAGCTCCTACAATGAGCAGTTCTTC | CSARDGRSSYNEQFF
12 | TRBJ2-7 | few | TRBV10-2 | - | TGCGCCAGCACGGGACTGTCCTACGAGCAGTACTTC | CASTGLSYEQYF
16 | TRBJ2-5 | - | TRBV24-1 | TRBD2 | TGTGCCACCAGTGATTTGAGCGGGAGGCCTCAAGAGACCCAGTACTTC | CATSDLSGRPQETQYF
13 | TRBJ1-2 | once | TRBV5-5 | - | TGTGCCAGCAGCTCCGAGCCGGCTAGCGGCTACACCTTC | CASSSEPASGYTF
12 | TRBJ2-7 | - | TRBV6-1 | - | TGTGCCAGCAGTGAGGTGTCCTACGAGCAGTACTTC | CASSEVSYEQYF
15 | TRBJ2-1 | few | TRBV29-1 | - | TGCAGCGTTGAATCCCTCCACCGGTATCTTAATGAGCAGTTCTTC | CSVESLHRYLNEQFF
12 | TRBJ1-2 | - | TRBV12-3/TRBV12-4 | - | TGTGCCAGCAGCCGAGACACCGGGGGCTACACCTTC | CASSRDTGGYTF
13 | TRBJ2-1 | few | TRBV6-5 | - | TGTGCCAGCAGTTACCTCCGCTACAATGAGCAGTTCTTC | CASSYLRYNEQFF
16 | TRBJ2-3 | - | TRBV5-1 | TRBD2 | TGCGCCAGCAGCGCCGAAGCGGGAGGACTCGGAGATACGCAGTATTTT | CASSAEAGGLGDTQYF
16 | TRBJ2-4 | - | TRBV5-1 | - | TGCGCCAGCAGCACGGGACACCAGCTAGCCAAAAACATTCAGTACTTC | CASSTGHQLAKNIQYF
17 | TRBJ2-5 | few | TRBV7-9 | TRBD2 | TGTGCCAGCAGCTTAGAGATCCAAGGGACTAGCGGAGAGACCCAGTACTTC | CASSLEIQGTSGETQYF
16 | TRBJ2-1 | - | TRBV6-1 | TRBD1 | TGTGCCAGCAGTCTAGAGGGGGGACAGGGATCGGGCGAGCAGTTCTTC | CASSLEGGQGSGEQFF
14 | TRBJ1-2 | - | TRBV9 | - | TGTGCCAGCAGCGATCTCACAGGGTCCTATGGCTACACCTTC | CASSDLTGSYGYTF
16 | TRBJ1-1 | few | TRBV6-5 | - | TGTGCCAGCAGTACCCTAAGACAGGCAGGGACCACTGAAGCTTTCTTT | CASSTLRQAGTTEAFF
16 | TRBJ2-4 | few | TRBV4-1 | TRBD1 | TGCGCCAGCAGCCAAAGAGGGACAGGGGGCACTCTGAAGCAGTACTTC | CASSQRGTGGTLKQYF
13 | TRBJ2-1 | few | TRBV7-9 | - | TGTGCCAGCACCCTTCTGGGGGCCAATGAGCAGTTCTTC | CASTLLGANEQFF
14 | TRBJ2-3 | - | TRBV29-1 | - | TGCAGCGCCCCAATGGCCGGAAGCACAGATACGCAGTATTTT | CSAPMAGSTDTQYF
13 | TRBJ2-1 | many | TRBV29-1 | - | TGCAGCGCCGCACGCGGGTACTACAATGAGCAGTTCTTC | CSAARGYYNEQFF
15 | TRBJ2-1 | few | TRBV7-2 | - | TGTGCCAGCAGCCTTGACACACGCTCCTACAATGAGCAGTTCTTC | CASSLDTRSYNEQFF
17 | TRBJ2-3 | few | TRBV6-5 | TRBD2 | TGTGCCAGCAGTTCTCGGACTAGCGGGGGGGTCACAGATACGCAGTATTTT | CASSSRTSGGVTDTQYF
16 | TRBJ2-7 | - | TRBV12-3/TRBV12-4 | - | TGTGCCAGCAGCCCATTCCGGGACGTGTTGTCCTACGAGCAGTACTTC | CASSPFRDVLSYEQYF
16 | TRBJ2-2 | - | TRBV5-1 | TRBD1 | TGCGCCAGCCGCCGACCGGGACAGTCGAACACCGGGGAGCTGTTTTTT | CASRRPGQSNTGELFF
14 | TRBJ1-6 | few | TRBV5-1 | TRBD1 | TGCGCCAGCAGCCCGGACAGGGGTGGATCACCCCTCCACTTT | CASSPDRGGSPLHF
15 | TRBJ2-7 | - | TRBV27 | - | TGTGCCAGCAGTTTATTTAGGTCTTTTCCCTACGAGCAGTACTTC | CASSLFRSFPYEQYF
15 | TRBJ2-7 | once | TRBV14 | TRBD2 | TGTGCCAGCAGCCAAGGTGCGACTAGCGCCTACGAGCAGTACTTC | CASSQGATSAYEQYF
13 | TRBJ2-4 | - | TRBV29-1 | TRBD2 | TGCAGCGTTGCACTAGCGGGGGGGCGGGAGCAGTACTTC | CSVALAGGREQYF
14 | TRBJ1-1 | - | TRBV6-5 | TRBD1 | TGTGCCAGCAGTCAGGACAGGCGAAGCGGGGAAGCTTTCTTT | CASSQDRRSGEAFF
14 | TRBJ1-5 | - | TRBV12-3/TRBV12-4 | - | TGTGCCAGCAGTGGAGCAGTCAGCAATCAGCCCCAGCATTTT | CASSGAVSNQPQHF
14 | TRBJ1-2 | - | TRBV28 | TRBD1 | TGTGCCAGCAGGCGACCCGGGACAGGGCATGGCTACACCTTC | CASRRPGTGHGYTF
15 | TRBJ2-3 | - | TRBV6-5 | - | TGTGCCAGCAGTTACACTCAGTCTAGCACAGATACGCAGTATTTT | CASSYTQSSTDTQYF